This TCR beta chain comes out of a study of T-cell reconstitution after alpha-beta-depleted transplantation in children. The germline V and J ends were trimmed by 3 bases and 3 bases, with 10 bases remaining between them. This CDR3 is built from 14 residues. CDR1 and CDR2 (germline): LGHDT, YNNKEL (reference sequence). Preparation of the TCRbeta library was carried out with unique molecular identifiers. TCRdb reanalysed the PCR reads using MiXCR and keeps one entry per CDR3 protein. In the table there are about 400,000 distinct CDR3 sequences, roughly 22% of which are singletons. This clonotype showed up just a few times.

This TCR came from a human donor who donated a stem cell graft to a child with acute myeloid leukemia. This chain links TRBV3-1 with TRBJ2-3; a possible D gene is TRBD2 (6 bases). The material sequenced was PBMCs from the stem cell graft donor, taken from the stem cell graft. The CDR3 reads CASSHGLATDTQYF. Here the CDR3 DNA reads TGTGCCAGCAGCCATGGTCTAGCGACAGATACGCAGTATTTT.